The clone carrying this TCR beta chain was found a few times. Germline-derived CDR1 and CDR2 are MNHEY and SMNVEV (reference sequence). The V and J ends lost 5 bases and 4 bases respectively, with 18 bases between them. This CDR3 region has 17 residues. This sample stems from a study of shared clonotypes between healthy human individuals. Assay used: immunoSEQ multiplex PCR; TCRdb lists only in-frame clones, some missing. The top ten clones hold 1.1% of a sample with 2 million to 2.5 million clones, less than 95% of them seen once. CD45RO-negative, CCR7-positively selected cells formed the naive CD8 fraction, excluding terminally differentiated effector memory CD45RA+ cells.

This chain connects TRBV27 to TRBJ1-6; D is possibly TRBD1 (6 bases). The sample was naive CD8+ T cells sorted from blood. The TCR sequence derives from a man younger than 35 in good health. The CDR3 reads CASSPESWTAYNSPLHF. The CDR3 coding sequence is TGTGCCAGCAGTCCTGAATCTTGGACAGCTTATAATTCACCCCTCCACTTT.